This TCR beta chain came from a study of cytomegalovirus exposure and HLA in healthy donors. The PCR ran on 60 Vbeta and 13 Jbeta primers. Methods used by the authors: In a later analysis, the count reached 80 million or so unique TCR beta chains, with around 10 million shared. Clones were sequenced by immunoSEQ multiplex PCR, and TCRdb holds only the in-frame ones, with some missing. D and trimming were read from the DNA, whereas the V and J calls and clone size are those reported in that table. The top ten hold around a fifth of the sample, which has about 90,000 clones, approximately 60% seen once. Details on this clone: Its antigen is unknown.

Notes on the study in general: For presence/absence analyses, sequencing depth was assumed to be roughly uniform across donors. Later analysis found that TCR beta chains associated with HLA were more clonally expanded than other, equally common chains. Beyond CMV serostatus, there was no information to go on about immune exposure.

The specimen was PBMCs. This receptor was obtained from a woman aged 45-59 years in good health and CMV-seropositive.

The chain's CDR3 is CASMQREDYGYTF. In nucleotides, the CDR3 is TGTGCCAGCATGCAACGGGAGGACTATGGCTACACCTTC. The chain has TRBV6-5 and TRBJ1-2; D remains unclear. V gave up 7 bases and J gave up 3 bases, with 12 bases separating them. Germline V lookup: CDR1 MNHEY, CDR2 SVGAGI. The CDR3 covers 13 residues.